This TCR beta chain emerged from a study of patients and donors after allogeneic stem cell transplantation. The V gene's germline CDR1 is MNHEY and CDR2 SMNVEV (reference sequence). V was pared by 6 bases and J by 6 bases, with 10 bases between. CDR3 length equals 12 residues. Using its own MiXCR run on the RT-PCR reads, TCRdb lists one record per CDR3 protein. Among more than 850,000 distinct CDR3 sequences listed, more than 15% were seen once. This chain links TRBV27 with TRBJ2-3, with D tentatively TRBD1 (5 bases). Sequenced: blood, either unsorted or a sorted T cell fraction (not recorded which). This receptor was obtained from a human donor who was either an allogeneic HSCT recipient or a stem cell or donor lymphocyte infusion donor (not recorded which). It is not recorded whose cells these are; they may come from a transplant donor. The CDR3 protein is CASRTAGDTQYF. DNA for the CDR3: TGTGCCAGCAGAACGGCAGGGGATACGCAGTATTTT.